This T cell receptor (beta chain) was sequenced during a study of cytomegalovirus exposure and HLA in healthy donors. This clone has only one observation. Its specificity is unknown. PCR amplification relied on 60 Vbeta primers (plus 13 Jbeta primers). The method was immunoSEQ multiplex PCR; TCRdb's version includes in-frame clones alone and lacks a portion of them. The sample has about 170,000 clones; approximately 81% are singletons. Germline V lookup: CDR1 MNHEY, CDR2 SMNVEV (reference sequence). Trimming pared 4 bases from V and 3 bases from J, leaving 12 bases between. This CDR3 spans 14 amino acids. Overall study findings and caveats: The study reported that TCR beta sequences accurately predicted HLA-A and HLA-B alleles in most subjects. As a later analysis showed, a missense DCLRE1C variant was linked to trimming of TCR beta V- and J-genes.

The sample consisted of PBMCs. The sequence derives from a woman between 18 and 29 years old in good health and CMV-seronegative. V is TRBV27 and J is TRBJ1-2, with a tentative D call TRBD1 (5 bases). CDR3 amino acids: CASSYGPRDYGYTF. CDR3 nucleotide sequence: TGTGCCAGCAGTTATGGACCCAGGGACTATGGCTACACCTTC.